This TCR beta chain comes out of a study of blood T cell repertoires in COVID-19. Study information: Italy, Spain and the United States were the sources of the convalescent and acute COVID-19 samples. T cells, B-cell-depleted T cells, or PBMCs supplied cDNA or gDNA.

This CDR3 has 14 amino acids. The junction had 5 bases not matched to a gene; V was cut back by 5 bases and J by 2 bases. Germline values: CDR1 SEHNR, CDR2 FQNEAQ (reference sequence). How the authors handled the data: Reference gene primer amplification gave estimated nucleated cell counts. Data came from immunoSEQ multiplex PCR; TCRdb stores just in-frame clones and leaves some out. That table is the source of V, J and clone size, and D and trimming were worked out from the DNA. Of 30,000 to 40,000 clones listed, over 90% were seen once; the top ten hold about 0.85%. What was sequenced was peripheral blood. The chain recombines TRBV7-9 with TRBJ1-1, with 7 nucleotides matching TRBD1. The sequence derives from a male donor with active COVID-19. CDR3 loop: CASSLGQVNTEAFF. CDR3 DNA: TGTGCCAGCAGCCTAGGACAGGTAAACACTGAAGCTTTCTTT.